One sample yielded the 28 T cell receptor beta chains listed below, sequenced in a study of blood T cell repertoires in COVID-19. Clones were read by immunoSEQ multiplex PCR, and TCRdb kept only the in-frame ones, dropping some. This table holds roughly 70,000 clones, 90% found once. Sequencing used peripheral blood. These receptors all stem from a human donor in a cohort sampled during active COVID-19.

The chain has TRBV6-2 or TRBV6-3 and TRBJ2-1; a weak D match, TRBD2 (5 bases). The germline CDR1 and CDR2 sequences are MNHEY and SVGEGT. The CDR3 runs to 13 residues. Trimming removed 0 bases from V and 6 bases from J, with 6 bases in between. This CDR3 reads CASSYSEVNEQFF. CDR3 nucleotide sequence: TGTGCCAGCAGTTACTCGGAGGTCAATGAGCAGTTCTTC.

This chain uses TRBV5-6 with TRBJ2-2, with 8 positions matching TRBD1. This CDR3 has 15 residues. Germline lookup yields CDR1 SGHDT and CDR2 YYEEEE. The V gene end was trimmed by 5 bases and the J gene end by 2 bases; junction bases not matched to a gene: 5. CDR3 sequence (DNA): TGTGCCAGCAGAGGTCAGGGGGCTAACACCGGGGAGCTGTTTTTT. Translation: CASRGQGANTGELFF.

The gene calls are TRBV11-2 and TRBJ1-6; TRBD1 might be the D (5 bases). V was pared by 1 base and J by 0 bases, with 16 bases between. In germline, CDR1 is SGHAT, CDR2 FQNNGV. The CDR3 spans 19 residues. CDR3 DNA: TGTGCCAGCAGCTTAGTCAGCGGGGGGTGGAGCTCCTATAATTCACCCCTCCACTTT. Its translation: CASSLVSGGWSSYNSPLHF.

A few counts support this clone. V gene TRBV5-4 combines with J gene TRBJ1-1; D gene unclear. This CDR3 is 12 amino acids long. V lost 5 bases to trimming and J lost 1 base, with 6 bases between them. In germline, CDR1 is SGHNT, CDR2 YYREEE (reference sequence). In DNA, the CDR3 is TGTGCCAGCAGTCTCAGGAACACTGAAGCTTTCTTT. The encoded protein is CASSLRNTEAFF.

The genes are TRBV9 and TRBJ1-4, with 10 bases lining up with TRBD1. The CDR3 runs 16 residues. The germline CDR1 and CDR2 sequences are SGDLS and YYNGEE. Trimming cost V 4 bases and J 8 bases; bases outside gene matches: 11. The CDR3 protein is CASSTRDRGIREKLFF. CDR3 nucleotide sequence: TGTGCCAGCAGCACCCGGGACAGGGGAATTCGGGAAAAACTGTTTTTT.

The genes are TRBV5-1 and TRBJ2-2, with D perhaps TRBD2 (5 bases). The CDR3 covers 15 residues. V was clipped by 0 bases and J by 2 bases, with 8 bases between them. Germline V gene data show CDR1 as SGHRS and CDR2 as YFSETQ. The chain's CDR3 is CASSLASSNTGELFF. The DNA of the CDR3 is TGCGCCAGCAGCTTGGCTAGCTCCAACACCGGGGAGCTGTTTTTT.

This chain uses TRBV5-4 with TRBJ2-3, with 7 nucleotides matching TRBD2. V lost 1 base and J lost 0; bases outside the gene matches: 2. The germline V gene has CDR1 SGHNT and CDR2 YYREEE (reference sequence). CDR3 length: 15 residues. CDR3 sequence: CASSLWGGSTDTQYF. CDR3 in DNA: TGTGCCAGCAGCTTGTGGGGGGGGAGCACAGATACGCAGTATTTT.

In its sample, this clone was seen once. The chain joins TRBV13 to TRBJ2-5; possible D gene TRBD2, 6 bases. V was trimmed by 3 bases and J by 4 bases, leaving 12 bases between them. Per the germline V gene, CDR1 is PRHDT and CDR2 is FYEKMQ (reference sequence). The length of the CDR3 is 14 residues. The CDR3 nucleotides read TGTGCCAGCAGCTTCCGGGACTTTGGAGAGACCCAGTACTTC. It yields the protein CASSFRDFGETQYF.

The rearrangement links TRBV6-5 to TRBJ1-1, with D unresolved. The CDR3 length is 15 residues. The germline CDR1 and CDR2 sequences are MNHEY and SVGAGI. Trimming pared 2 bases from V and 1 base from J, leaving 11 bases between. The CDR3 region is CASSYPSLGNTEAFF. The CDR3 coding sequence is TGTGCCAGCAGTTACCCTAGCCTTGGGAACACTGAAGCTTTCTTT.

This chain uses TRBV19 with TRBJ1-2, with D possibly being TRBD1 (6 bases). Trimming removed 3 bases from V and 5 bases from J, with 16 bases in between. Germline V gene sequence: CDR1 LNHDA, CDR2 SQIVND (reference sequence). The length of the CDR3 is 15 residues. CDR3 DNA sequence: TGTGCCAGTAGTATCGTCGGGGGGCCGGGGTATGGCTACACCTTC. Translation: CASSIVGGPGYGYTF.

The chain carries TRBV6-1 and TRBJ2-2; unclear D gene. CDR1 is MNHNS, CDR2 SASEGT, per germline. The germline V and J ends were trimmed by 1 base and 7 bases, with 7 bases remaining between them. This CDR3 is built from 13 residues. CDR3 bases: TGTGCCAGCAGTGAAGAATCATTCGGGGAGCTGTTTTTT. Translation: CASSEESFGELFF.

The chain uses TRBV27 and TRBJ1-1; possible D gene TRBD1, 5 bases. This CDR3 is built from 16 residues. Trimming stripped 3 bases from V and 4 bases from J, with 18 bases between. Germline CDR1 and CDR2: MNHEY and SMNVEV (reference sequence). CDR3 nucleotides: TGTGCCAGCAGTTTGGGGGGTAATAGGGCAGGCACTGAAGCTTTCTTT. It is translated as CASSLGGNRAGTEAFF.

This clone was recorded only once. The V and J genes are TRBV9 and TRBJ1-3, with D perhaps matching TRBD1 (6 bases). There are 14 residues in the CDR3. V was trimmed by 5 bases and J by 0 bases, leaving 9 bases between them. From germline, CDR1 is SGDLS and CDR2 YYNGEE. The CDR3 sequence is CASRDSRSGNTIYF. In nucleotides, the CDR3 is TGTGCCAGCAGGGACAGCCGCTCTGGAAACACCATATATTTT.

V usage is TRBV3-1 (or the pseudogene TRBV3-2) and J usage is TRBJ2-7; D perhaps matches TRBD2 (5 bases). Looked up from germline, CDR1 is LGHDT and CDR2 is YNNKEL (reference sequence). Between the trimmed V and J ends, which lost 1 base and 3 bases, there was a span of 13 bases. This CDR3 is 15 amino acids long. CDR3 DNA: TGTGCCAGCAGCCAAGGGGCTAGGGAGTTCTACGAGCAGTACTTC. Protein sequence: CASSQGAREFYEQYF.

This chain joins TRBV5-1 and TRBJ1-4; the match to TRBD1 covers 7 bases. The germline CDR1 and CDR2 sequences are SGHRS and YFSETQ. With V trimmed by 4 bases and J by 0 bases, 3 bases remained unmatched. This CDR3 is built from 15 residues. CDR3 coding DNA: TGCGCCAGCAGCAGGGACAGTGCAACTAATGAAAAACTGTTTTTT. Protein product: CASSRDSATNEKLFF. The entire variable domain, with the rest obtained from reference TRBV5-1 and TRBJ1-4, is as follows: KAGVTQTPRYLIKTRGQQVTLSCSPISGHRSVSWYQQTPGQGLQFLFEYFSETQRNKGNFPGRFSGRQFSNSRSEMNVSTLELGDSALYLCASSRDSATNEKLFFGSGTQLSVL.

For the CDR3, the DNA is TGCAGCGTTTTCTTTTCAGGGGGTGGCAACTATGGCTACACCTTC. Translated, it gives CSVFFSGGGNYGYTF. J is TRBJ1-2 and V is TRBV29-1; 7 positions agree with TRBD1. The CDR3 spans 15 residues. Germline V gives CDR1 SQVTM, CDR2 ANQGSEA. V trimming: 5 bases; J trimming: 2 bases; junction bases outside the gene matches: 11.

The chain combines TRBV6-2 or TRBV6-3 with TRBJ1-1; TRBD1 is a possible D gene (6 bases). With 0 bases removed from V and 1 base from J, the gap between germline ends came to 9 bases. CDR3 length equals 15 residues. Germline V CDR1 and CDR2: MNHEY, SVGEGT. CDR3 sequence: CASSYSTGTNTEAFF. The CDR3 DNA reads as TGTGCCAGCAGTTACTCTACAGGGACGAACACTGAAGCTTTCTTT.

The V gene is TRBV9, the J gene TRBJ2-1; D gene ambiguous. In germline, CDR1 is SGDLS, CDR2 YYNGEE. V lost 0 bases and J lost 6, with 10 bases in between. The CDR3 contains 14 residues. CDR3 sequence: CASSVDPTINEQFF. Here the CDR3 DNA reads TGTGCCAGCAGCGTAGACCCCACTATCAATGAGCAGTTCTTC. Together with reference TRBV9 and TRBJ2-1, the CDR3 gives the full variable domain: DSGVTQTPKHLITATGQRVTLRCSPRSGDLSVYWYQQSLDQGLQFLIQYYNGEERAKGNILERFSAQQFPDLHSELNLSSLELGDSALYFCASSVDPTINEQFFGPGTRLTVL.

The chain has TRBV6-5 and TRBJ1-5; possible D gene TRBD1, 5 bases. The CDR3 spans 14 residues. Trimming pared 0 bases from V and 12 bases from J, leaving 15 bases between. Germline CDR1 and CDR2: MNHEY and SVGAGI. As DNA, the CDR3 is TGTGCCAGCAGTTACTCGAGGTCTGGTACAGGCCAGCATTTT. It codes for CASSYSRSGTGQHF.

This chain joins TRBV6-1 and TRBJ1-2; D possibly corresponds to TRBD1 (6 bases). Germline V gene lookup returns CDR1 MNHNS and CDR2 SASEGT. The ends were cut back, 3 bases at V and 5 bases at J, with 7 bases in the middle. This CDR3 contains 12 residues. CDR3 region: CASSDRGYGYTF. DNA for the CDR3: TGTGCCAGCAGTGACAGGGGATATGGCTACACCTTC.

The CDR3 coding sequence is TGCGCCAGCTCTGACAGAGGATCCTACGAGCAGTACTTC. Protein product: CASSDRGSYEQYF. The V call is TRBV5-1, the J call TRBJ2-7; D is possibly TRBD1 (5 bases). Germline CDR1 reads SGHRS; CDR2 reads YFSETQ. CDR3 length: 13 amino acids. Trimming removed 7 bases at V and 1 base at J, with 12 bases between.

About this clone itself: A junction end diverges from the germline sequence, so it may reflect a read error. J is TRBJ1-6 and V is TRBV9; 9 bases are a match to TRBD1. This CDR3 is built from 15 residues. Per the germline V gene, CDR1 is SGDLS and CDR2 is YYNGEE. In DNA, the CDR3 is TGTGCCAGCAGCGCCGGGGGACAGGGAGTGTCCAATTTGGACTTT. Amino acid sequence: CASSAGGQGVSNLDF.

This chain joins TRBV19 and TRBJ1-2, with TRBD1 identical over 9 bases. The CDR3 covers 13 residues. The germline V gene has CDR1 LNHDA and CDR2 SQIVND (reference sequence). The V gene end was trimmed by 7 bases and the J gene end by 5 bases; junction bases not matched to a gene: 5. The CDR3 is CASNQDRGYGYTF. DNA for the CDR3: TGTGCCAGTAACCAGGACAGGGGTTATGGCTACACCTTC.

This clone was seen a single time. V is TRBV27 and J is TRBJ1-1; a possible D gene is TRBD1 (6 bases). The CDR3 extends over 16 amino acids. The germline gives CDR1 MNHEY, CDR2 SMNVEV (reference sequence). V lost 4 bases to trimming and J lost 3 bases, with 18 bases between them. CDR3 in DNA: TGTGCCAGCAGTTCAAAGAAGGACAGAAGGGACACTGAAGCTTTCTTT. Its protein is CASSSKKDRRDTEAFF.

The chain recombines TRBV27 with TRBJ2-7; weak D call: TRBD1 (5 bases). The germline CDR1 and CDR2 sequences are MNHEY and SMNVEV (reference sequence). The CDR3 totals 13 residues. V lost 5 bases, J lost 2 bases, and 10 bases lay in between. The CDR3, as DNA: TGTGCCAGCAGTCCTAGACAGACCTACGAGCAGTACTTC. Translating it yields CASSPRQTYEQYF.

The rearrangement joins TRBV30 to TRBJ2-7; 7 positions agree with TRBD2. The CDR3 length is 15 residues. Germline V gene lookup returns CDR1 GTSNPN and CDR2 SVGIG (reference sequence). J lost 2 bases, V lost 2 bases, and 9 bases had no gene match. As DNA, the CDR3 is TGTGCCTGGAGTTTGGTAGCGGGCTCTACCTACGAGCAGTACTTC. Translation: CAWSLVAGSTYEQYF.

The chain links TRBV28 to TRBJ1-1, with TRBD1 identical over 8 bases. This CDR3 has 14 amino acids. V shed 6 bases and J 4 bases; nucleotides not matched to a gene: 7. Germline V gene lookup returns CDR1 MDHEN and CDR2 SYDVKM. The CDR3 region is CASRSTGGGTEAFF. The CDR3 DNA follows: TGTGCCAGCAGGTCCACAGGGGGAGGCACTGAAGCTTTCTTT.

The chain has TRBV3-1 (or the pseudogene TRBV3-2) and TRBJ2-3; the D gene is possibly TRBD1 (6 bases). This CDR3 comprises 16 residues. Deletions cut 1 base from V and 2 bases from J, with 13 bases between. Germline V gives CDR1 LGHDT, CDR2 YNNKEL (reference sequence). The CDR3 nucleotides are TGTGCCAGCAGCCAAGTACCAGGGGCTAACACAGATACGCAGTATTTT. This translates into CASSQVPGANTDTQYF.